This T cell receptor (beta chain) was recovered during a study of Graves' ophthalmopathy and Graves' hyperthyroidism. Overall study findings and caveats: Sensitivity reached more than 85% and specificity 81.08% for a 13-signature model separating ophthalmopathy from stable hyperthyroidism. Thyroid clonotypes that were expanded above 0.001 frequency mostly also appeared in blood.

As regards this clonotype: What it recognizes is unknown.

Amplification targeted the TCR beta CDR3 regions, with RNA transcripts as the source material. Second-round multiplex PCR followed a first-round RT-PCR using HTBI primers. Each CDR3 protein gets one entry after TCRdb re-called the multiplex PCR reads with MiXCR. The sample lists around 1,200,000 distinct CDR3 sequences; approximately 35% were seen once. V lost 0 bases and J lost 4, with 10 bases in between. CDR1 and CDR2 from the germline V gene are DFQATT and SNEGSKA (reference sequence). The length of the CDR3 is 13 residues. The sequence came from an adult man with Graves' hyperthyroidism. The chain links TRBV20-1 to TRBJ2-7, with D possibly TRBD2 on 6 matching bases. Sequenced input: peripheral blood or thyroid tissue (not recorded which). Written as DNA, the CDR3 is TGCAGTGCTAGAGAGACTAGTCGTTACGAGCAGTACTTC. Protein sequence: CSARETSRYEQYF.